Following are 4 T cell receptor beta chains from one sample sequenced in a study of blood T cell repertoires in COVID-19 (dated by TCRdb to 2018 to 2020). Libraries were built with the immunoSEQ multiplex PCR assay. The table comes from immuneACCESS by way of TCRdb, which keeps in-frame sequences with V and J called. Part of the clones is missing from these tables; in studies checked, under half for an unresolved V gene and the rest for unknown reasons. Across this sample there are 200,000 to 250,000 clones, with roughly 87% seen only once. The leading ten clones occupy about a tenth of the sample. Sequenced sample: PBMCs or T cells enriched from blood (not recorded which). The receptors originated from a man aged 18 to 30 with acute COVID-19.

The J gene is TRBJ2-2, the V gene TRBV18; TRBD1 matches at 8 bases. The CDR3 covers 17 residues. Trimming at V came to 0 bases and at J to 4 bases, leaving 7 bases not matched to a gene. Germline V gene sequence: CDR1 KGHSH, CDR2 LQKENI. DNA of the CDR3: TGTGCCAGCTCACCACCCGGACAGGGCCGTGGCACCGGGGAGCTGTTTTTT. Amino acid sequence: CASSPPGQGRGTGELFF.

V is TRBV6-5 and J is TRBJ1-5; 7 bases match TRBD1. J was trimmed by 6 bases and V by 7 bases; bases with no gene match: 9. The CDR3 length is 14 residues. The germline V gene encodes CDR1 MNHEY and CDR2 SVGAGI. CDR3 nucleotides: TGTGCCAGCACCTCGAGCCAGGGGGTTCAGCCCCAGCATTTT. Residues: CASTSSQGVQPQHF.

The CDR3 region has the DNA TGCGCCAGCAGCTTGGACAGGGGCTACGAGCAGTACTTC. Protein: CASSLDRGYEQYF. The chain employs TRBV5-1 and TRBJ2-7, with 7 bases that match TRBD1. CDR3 length: 13 residues. CDR1 is SGHRS, CDR2 YFSETQ, per germline. J gave up 3 bases and V 0 bases, and 0 bases lay outside the gene matches.

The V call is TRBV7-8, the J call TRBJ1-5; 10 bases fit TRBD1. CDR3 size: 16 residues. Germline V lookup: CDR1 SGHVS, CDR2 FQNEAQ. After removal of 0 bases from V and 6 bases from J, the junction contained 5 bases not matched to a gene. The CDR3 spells CASSLAPGQGIQPQHF. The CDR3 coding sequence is TGTGCCAGCAGCTTAGCCCCGGGACAGGGGATTCAGCCCCAGCATTTT.